This T cell receptor (beta chain) was obtained from a study of cytomegalovirus exposure and HLA in healthy donors. Profiling relied on immunoSEQ multiplex PCR, and the TCRdb table lists in-frame clones only, not all of them. The table lists about 88,000 clones, almost 85% of them singletons. The source is a woman in her late teens or twenties in good health and CMV-seropositive. The sample comprised PBMCs.

CDR3 loop: CASSLVLASGGYSTDTQYF. The DNA of the CDR3 is TGTGCCAGCAGCCTTGTATTGGCTAGCGGGGGTTATAGCACAGATACGCAGTATTTT. The chain carries TRBV7-9 and TRBJ2-3, with TRBD2 matching 10 bases. This CDR3 region has 19 residues. V lost 5 bases, J lost 0 bases, and 14 bases stayed unmatched. Germline V CDR1 and CDR2: SEHNR, FQNEAQ (reference sequence).